Each of the 32 T cell receptor beta chains below was sequenced from the same sample in a study of shared clonotypes between healthy human individuals. Sequenced by immunoSEQ multiplex PCR; TCRdb stores in-frame clones only, minus some. The profile shows 2 million to 2.5 million clones, just under 95% of them singletons. The sample was naive CD4+ T cells from PBMCs. Indicated subset: CD45RA+ positively selected. The receptor source for this set is a man between 18 and 35 years old in good health. Some clones in this sample may be carry-over from other donors' samples.

This clone was counted a single time. The same CDR3 also results from other DNA sequences found in this sample. J is TRBJ2-1 and V is TRBV7-3; 14 positions match TRBD2. The trim removed 2 bases at V and 7 bases at J, leaving 1 base unmatched. The germline gives CDR1 SGHTA, CDR2 FQGTGA. This CDR3 comprises 15 residues. DNA of the CDR3: TGTGCCAGCAGCTTAGGGACTAGCGGGAGAAATGAGCAGTTCTTC. Its protein product is CASSLGTSGRNEQFF.

This clone was observed once. This sequence joins TRBV28 and TRBJ1-2; TRBD1 is a possible D gene (6 bases). V was clipped by 8 bases and J by 5 bases, with 18 bases between them. The germline V gene encodes CDR1 MDHEN and CDR2 SYDVKM. This CDR3 has 14 amino acids. This CDR3 reads CASDGGARGYGYTF. The CDR3 DNA follows: TGTGCCAGCGACGGGGGCGCAAGGGGTTATGGCTACACCTTC.

This chain connects TRBV19 to TRBJ1-4; 10 bases are shared with TRBD1. The length of the CDR3 is 17 residues. V trimming: 5 bases; J trimming: 6 bases; junction bases outside the gene matches: 12. CDR1 is LNHDA and CDR2 is SQIVND in the germline V gene (reference sequence). The CDR3 loop is CASSLLTRQGADEKLFF. In nucleotides, the CDR3 is TGTGCCAGTAGTTTACTGACGAGACAGGGGGCGGATGAAAAACTGTTTTTT.

This sequence joins TRBV19 and TRBJ1-1; no definite D call. Germline V gene lookup returns CDR1 LNHDA and CDR2 SQIVND (reference sequence). The CDR3 runs to 15 residues. Deletions cut 7 bases from V and 0 bases from J, with 15 bases between. CDR3 amino acids: CASNPAGWLNTEAFF. CDR3 in DNA: TGTGCCAGTAATCCCGCGGGGTGGCTGAACACTGAAGCTTTCTTT.

The genes are TRBV11-2 and TRBJ2-7, with 7 bases aligning to TRBD2. V was pared by 3 bases and J by 3 bases, with 5 bases of the junction left unmatched. This CDR3 region has 14 residues. CDR1 and CDR2 from the germline V gene are SGHAT and FQNNGV. The CDR3 here is CASSLLGTIYEQYF. CDR3 sequence (DNA): TGTGCCAGCAGCTTGCTGGGGACTATCTACGAGCAGTACTTC.

This clone has a handful of counts. This chain connects TRBV2 to TRBJ2-7; 9 bases fit TRBD2. V was clipped by 1 base and J by 5 bases; unmatched bases: 3. Germline loops: CDR1 SNHLY, CDR2 FYNNEI. The CDR3 consists of 14 residues. Here the CDR3 reads CASSEVAGVNEQYF. CDR3 coding DNA: TGTGCCAGCAGTGAAGTAGCGGGAGTAAACGAGCAGTACTTC.

The V and J genes are TRBV11-2 and TRBJ2-1; D is perhaps TRBD1 (5 bases). The germline V and J ends were trimmed by 1 base and 8 bases, with 12 bases remaining between them. Germline lookup yields CDR1 SGHAT and CDR2 FQNNGV. The CDR3 loop spans 14 amino acids. CDR3 sequence: CASSLASWGDEQFF. CDR3 coding DNA: TGTGCCAGCAGCTTAGCCTCTTGGGGCGATGAGCAGTTCTTC.

The CDR3 spells CASSPDLGGNTIYF. The CDR3 DNA reads TGTGCCAGCAGCCCGGACTTGGGGGGAAACACCATATATTTT. The chain carries TRBV28 and TRBJ1-3; D gene unclear. The germline V gene has CDR1 MDHEN and CDR2 SYDVKM. This CDR3 is built from 14 residues. V was cut by 6 bases and J by 4 bases, with 13 bases left in between.

Note on this clone: This sample includes further DNA sequences coding for the same CDR3. The V call is TRBV5-1, the J call TRBJ2-5; either TRBD1 or TRBD2 may supply D (5 bases each). The CDR3 loop spans 13 amino acids. The germline gives CDR1 SGHRS, CDR2 YFSETQ. The V and J ends lost 5 bases and 3 bases respectively, with 11 bases between them. CDR3 loop: CASSRGAEETQYF. The CDR3 nucleotides are TGCGCCAGCAGTCGAGGGGCAGAAGAGACCCAGTACTTC. The full variable domain, rest sourced from reference TRBV5-1 and TRBJ2-5, is KAGVTQTPRYLIKTRGQQVTLSCSPISGHRSVSWYQQTPGQGLQFLFEYFSETQRNKGNFPGRFSGRQFSNSRSEMNVSTLELGDSALYLCASSRGAEETQYFGPGTRLLVL.

The chain is built from TRBV7-2 and TRBJ1-2, with D tentatively TRBD1 (5 bases). With 2 bases removed from V and 8 bases from J, the gap between germline ends came to 18 bases. Germline V gives CDR1 SGHTA, CDR2 FQGNSA. This CDR3 contains 15 residues. This CDR3 reads CASSLLGIGGDGYTF. In DNA form, the CDR3 reads TGTGCCAGCAGCTTACTAGGCATTGGGGGGGACGGCTACACCTTC.

This chain joins TRBV5-4 and TRBJ2-6; D remains unclear. The CDR3 sequence is 16 residues long. Germline V CDR1 and CDR2: SGHNT, YYREEE (reference sequence). Trimming removed 2 bases at V and 2 bases at J, with 11 bases between. The DNA of the CDR3 is TGTGCCAGCAGCTTCCACGTGGCGGCTGGGGCCAACGTCCTGACTTTC. Encoded protein: CASSFHVAAGANVLTF.

In regard to this clone: Different DNA sequences within this sample yield the same CDR3. V is TRBV28 and J is TRBJ2-6; D call uncertain. Germline V CDR1 and CDR2: MDHEN, SYDVKM. CDR3 length equals 13 residues. The V and J ends lost 5 bases and 4 bases respectively, with 6 bases between them. The DNA for the CDR3 is TGTGCCAGCAGTCGCCCCGGGGCCAACGTCCTGACTTTC. As protein: CASSRPGANVLTF.

The J gene is TRBJ2-7, the V gene TRBV28; 7 bases map to TRBD1. Per the germline V gene, CDR1 is MDHEN and CDR2 is SYDVKM. The CDR3 loop spans 12 amino acids. V was clipped by 8 bases and J by 4 bases; unmatched bases: 5. The CDR3 loop reads CASGRQGYEQYF. Here the CDR3 DNA reads TGTGCCAGCGGACGACAGGGTTACGAGCAGTACTTC. Based on the CDR3 plus reference TRBV28 and TRBJ2-7, the full variable domain is DVKVTQSSRYLVKRTGEKVFLECVQDMDHENMFWYRQDPGLGLRLIYFSYDVKMKEKGDIPEGYSVSREKKERFSLILESASTNQTSMYLCASGRQGYEQYFGPGTRLTVT.

This clone was observed a single time. The CDR3 DNA reads as TGTGCCACCAGCAGAGGAGCGGGAGAGTACAATGAGCAGTTCTTC. Translating gives CATSRGAGEYNEQFF. The chain is built from TRBV15 and TRBJ2-1; 8 positions agree with TRBD2. V dropped 1 base and J dropped 4; count of bases not matched to a gene: 3. Germline CDR1 reads LNHNV; CDR2 reads YYDKDF (reference sequence). The CDR3 contains 15 residues. Together with reference TRBV15 and TRBJ2-1, the CDR3 gives the full variable domain: DAMVIQNPRYQVTQFGKPVTLSCSQTLNHNVMYWYQQKSSQAPKLLFHYYDKDFNNEADTPDNFQSRRPNTSFCFLDIRSPGLGDTAMYLCATSRGAGEYNEQFFGPGTRLTVL.

The V and J genes are TRBV2 and TRBJ1-5; no clear D. Trimming shortened V by 7 bases and J by 4 bases, and 11 bases separated the two germline ends. This CDR3 region has 13 residues. Looked up from germline, CDR1 is SNHLY and CDR2 is FYNNEI. CDR3 bases: TGTGCCAGCACTGTCGGCCCAAATCAGCCCCAGCATTTT. Protein sequence: CASTVGPNQPQHF. The variable domain in full, with the rest retrieved from reference TRBV2 and TRBJ1-5, is EPEVTQTPSHQVTQMGQEVILRCVPISNHLYFYWYRQILGQKVEFLVSFYNNEISEKSEIFDDQFSVERPDGSNFTLKIRSTKLEDSAMYFCASTVGPNQPQHFGDGTRLSIL.

A word on this clone: The sample has other DNA sequences that encode this CDR3 too. The rearrangement links TRBV11-2 to TRBJ2-7, with D possibly called TRBD1 or TRBD2 (5 bases each). CDR1 and CDR2 from the germline V gene are SGHAT and FQNNGV. This CDR3 region has 14 residues. Trimming cost V 1 base and J 2 bases, with 9 bases left between them. CDR3 DNA sequence: TGTGCCAGCAGCTTAGGAGGGGTGGCCTACGAGCAGTACTTC. Translated, it gives CASSLGGVAYEQYF.

The chain combines TRBV19 with TRBJ2-7; D may be TRBD1 or TRBD2 (6 bases each). The CDR3 has 16 amino acids. Germline CDR1 is LNHDA and CDR2 is SQIVND (reference sequence). Between the trimmed V and J ends, which lost 5 bases and 0 bases, there was a span of 17 bases. The CDR3 region has the DNA TGTGCCAGTAGTGTAAGGGGGGCAGAGAGCTCCTACGAGCAGTACTTC. Its protein is CASSVRGAESSYEQYF.

J is TRBJ2-1 and V is TRBV5-1; tentative D call: TRBD2 (6 bases). V lost 0 bases to trimming and J lost 0 bases, with 10 bases between them. Germline CDR1 and CDR2: SGHRS and YFSETQ. The CDR3 contains 16 residues. The CDR3 DNA reads TGCGCCAGCAGCTTGGTCCTAGCGAGCTCCTACAATGAGCAGTTCTTC. Its protein product is CASSLVLASSYNEQFF.

The chain uses TRBV6-6 and TRBJ2-7; 12 bases align to TRBD2. The CDR3 spans 14 residues. The V gene end was trimmed by 5 bases and the J gene end by 3 bases; junction bases not matched to a gene: 2. Germline V gene lookup returns CDR1 MNHNY and CDR2 SVGAGI (reference sequence). The CDR3 DNA follows: TGTGCCAGCAGTGCTAGCGGGAGGGGCTACGAGCAGTACTTC. This codes for CASSASGRGYEQYF.

The sample holds one count of this clone. V gene TRBV10-3 combines with J gene TRBJ2-1; 9 nucleotides match TRBD2. Germline trimming cut 4 bases from V and 13 bases from J; bases unmatched to any gene: 8. Germline CDR1 and CDR2: ENHRY and SYGVKD. This CDR3 is built from 13 residues. The CDR3 DNA sequence: TGTGCCATCAGTGTAGCGGGAGAGACGGATCAGTTCTTC. It translates to CAISVAGETDQFF.

This chain joins TRBV18 and TRBJ2-1, with D perhaps matching TRBD2 (6 bases). The CDR3 extends over 14 amino acids. Germline values: CDR1 KGHSH, CDR2 LQKENI. Trimming took off 3 bases at V and 9 bases at J, with 15 bases between the two ends. The CDR3 DNA reads as TGTGCCAGCTCACCTCGGGAGTCCGGACCTGAGCAGTTCTTC. Its translation: CASSPRESGPEQFF.

V gene TRBV28 combines with J gene TRBJ2-5; weak D call: TRBD2 (5 bases). The CDR3 has 16 amino acids. CDR1 MDHEN and CDR2 SYDVKM come from the germline V gene. Trimming pared 2 bases from V and 4 bases from J, leaving 17 bases between. The CDR3 is CASSLVGRGSRETQYF. CDR3 nucleotides: TGTGCCAGCAGTTTAGTTGGGAGAGGGTCCCGAGAGACCCAGTACTTC.

J is TRBJ1-4 and V is TRBV5-1, with D unclear. The germline V gene encodes CDR1 SGHRS and CDR2 YFSETQ. The ends were cut back, 1 base at V and 0 bases at J, with 13 bases in the middle. The CDR3 contains 17 residues. The CDR3 DNA is TGCGCCAGCAGCTTGCTTCCGGGTCCAGCAACTAATGAAAAACTGTTTTTT. As protein: CASSLLPGPATNEKLFF.

The chain combines TRBV21-1 with TRBJ2-3; the D call of TRBD2 is as the table states it, not checked on the DNA. TRBV21-1 is a pseudogene locus. The CDR3 spans 13 residues. The CDR3 region has the DNA TGTGCCAGCAGCAAAGATTCGGGAGATACGCAGTATTTT. It translates to CASSKDSGDTQYF.

This clone was recorded once. V usage is TRBV29-1 and J usage is TRBJ2-7; D ambiguous. The CDR3 spans 15 residues. Germline lookup yields CDR1 SQVTM and CDR2 ANQGSEA. The V end was cut by 1 base, the J end by 0 bases, with 13 bases between. The CDR3 sequence is CSVEGPGPSSYEQYF. CDR3 DNA sequence: TGCAGCGTTGAAGGTCCTGGACCTAGCTCCTACGAGCAGTACTTC.

The rearrangement uses TRBV29-1 and TRBJ2-3; possibly TRBD1 or TRBD2 for D (5 bases each). CDR3 length: 15 amino acids. V shed 6 bases and J shed 4 bases, with 20 bases lying between them. The germline V gene has CDR1 SQVTM and CDR2 ANQGSEA. As DNA, the CDR3 is TGCAGCGTGGTCGGGACCCCCGATAACCCAGATACGCAGTATTTT. As protein: CSVVGTPDNPDTQYF.

This chain uses TRBV4-1 with TRBJ1-4; D may be TRBD1 (6 bases). This CDR3 contains 15 residues. The V gene lost 2 bases and the J gene lost 3 bases, with 10 bases spanning the gap. Germline assignment: CDR1 MGHRA and CDR2 YSYEKL. CDR3 DNA: TGCGCCAGCAGCCAACCCGGGACATCTAATGAAAAACTGTTTTTT. This encodes CASSQPGTSNEKLFF.

V and J are TRBV5-1 and TRBJ2-7; D gene uncertain. Trimming took 1 base from V and 0 from J, leaving 11 bases between them. CDR3 length equals 15 residues. Germline V gene sequence: CDR1 SGHRS, CDR2 YFSETQ. In nucleotides, the CDR3 is TGCGCCAGCAGCTTGTTGCCAGCGAGCTCCTACGAGCAGTACTTC. It specifies CASSLLPASSYEQYF.

The V call is TRBV28, the J call TRBJ2-5; possible D gene TRBD2, 5 bases. The V end lost 5 bases, the J end lost 2 bases, and 27 bases lay between the germline ends. Germline assignment: CDR1 MDHEN and CDR2 SYDVKM. The CDR3 runs to 19 residues. The DNA for the CDR3 is TGTGCCAGCAGTCCCCAACCGGTGAACCACCGACTACCGCAAGAGACCCAGTACTTC. This gives the protein CASSPQPVNHRLPQETQYF.

V is TRBV9 and J is TRBJ1-2, with 8 nucleotides matching TRBD1. CDR3 size: 15 residues. Trimming removed 0 bases from V and 6 bases from J; junction bases left unmatched: 7. Germline CDR1 reads SGDLS; CDR2 reads YYNGEE. The CDR3 here is CASSVGTGREDGYTF. For the CDR3, the DNA is TGTGCCAGCAGCGTAGGGACAGGGCGTGAGGATGGCTACACCTTC.

CDR3 in DNA: TGTGCCAGCAGAACCCACGGACAGGCCCAAAATGAAAAACTGTTTTTT. The encoded protein is CASRTHGQAQNEKLFF. The rearrangement joins TRBV28 to TRBJ1-4; TRBD1 matches at 7 bases. Germline V CDR1 and CDR2: MDHEN, SYDVKM. The J segment lost 5 bases and the V segment lost 6 bases, leaving 12 bases of the junction unmatched. The CDR3 consists of 16 residues.

V is TRBV5-5 and J is TRBJ1-2; D may be TRBD1 (6 bases). Germline-derived CDR1 and CDR2 are SGHKS and YYEKEE (reference sequence). V lost 4 bases and J 4 bases, leaving 11 bases between the germline ends. The CDR3 loop spans 13 amino acids. The CDR3 nucleotides are TGTGCCAGCAGCCGACAGGACCCCTATGGCTACACCTTC. This encodes CASSRQDPYGYTF.